The source of this T cell receptor beta chain is a study of blood T cells in healthy people across ages. The germline CDR1 and CDR2 sequences are KGHDR and SFDVKD. Trimming took 4 bases from V and 2 from J; bases not matched to a gene: 10. CDR3 size: 18 residues. Primers used in a second PCR of roughly 6 to 11 cycles were a sample-barcoded 5' primer and a J-beta primer mix. TCRdb re-called the 5' RACE reads with MiXCR, one entry per CDR3 protein. Of under 2,000,000 distinct CDR3 sequences listed, just under 50% are singletons. Sequences were obtained from blood. This chain links TRBV24-1 with TRBJ2-1, with 10 nucleotides matching TRBD1. The source is a woman aged 40 to 50 in good health. The CDR3 coding sequence is TGTGCCACCAGTGACCCTGACCCAGGACAGGGGGCCTACAATGAGCAGTTCTTC. Protein: CATSDPDPGQGAYNEQFF.